This T cell receptor beta chain was recovered during a study of neurological immune-mediated disorders. In its sample, this clonotype was seen many times. Per the germline V gene, CDR1 is SGHTA and CDR2 is FQGTGA. This CDR3 has 13 residues. V lost 5 bases and J 1 base, leaving 7 bases between the germline ends. From the 5' RACE reads, TCRdb called clonotypes with MiXCR, one entry per CDR3 protein. The profile shows some 26,000 distinct CDR3 sequences, 2.5% to 4% of them singletons. The chain has TRBV7-3 and TRBJ2-3; TRBD1 might be the D (6 bases). Specimen: PBMCs. The sequence was obtained from a woman under 40 with multiple sclerosis. CDR3 sequence reads: CASSHRGTDTQYF. DNA of the CDR3: TGTGCCAGCAGCCACAGGGGCACAGATACGCAGTATTTT.